This T cell receptor beta chain was sequenced for a study of memory CD8 T cells in hepatitis C reinfection (dated by TCRdb to the late 2010s). Describing the broader study: Among the donors, three cleared two back-to-back HCV infections on their own, whereas two got rid of a primary infection but ended up chronically infected after reinfection. Between about 2008 and 2013, five reinfection cases with stored pre-reinfection samples were identified. Samples for the late or post reinfection time point were taken from 12 to 24 weeks after reinfection was detected. Across an HCV reinfection episode in five or six donors, the study followed the TCR beta repertoire of virus-specific CD8 T cells over time. A case counted as HCV reinfection when an HCV RNA test came back positive after two negative tests taken at least 60 days apart. In the reinfection study, participants with a resolved prior HCV infection were followed up every 3 months. The paper's findings and limits, for the study overall: Because only 4 to 6 donors were included, definitive conclusions about public clonotypes linked to secondary clearance could not be reached by the study.

Library creation used the immunoSEQ multiplex PCR assay. Genomic DNA was extracted from sorted cells, and the TCR beta V, D and J regions were sequenced by Adaptive Biotechnologies' automated high-throughput method. CDR3 regions were amplified with a two-step, bias-controlled multiplex PCR. An Illumina instrument was used to sequence the amplified TCR beta libraries. On the authors' methods: Demultiplexed reads were processed to lower amplification and sequencing bias, and the IMGT database was used to assign CDR3 sequences to gene families. Repertoire data were analyzed with ImmunoSEQ software version 2.0. Clonotype lists were filtered to remove out-of-frame sequences and sequences containing stop codons in the CDR3. Clonotypes below 0.01% frequency were excluded because they corresponded to less than one cell. To get richness, observed richness was divided by input cell number, while evenness came from dividing Shannon entropy by log observed richness. Simpson diversity and Morisita-Horn overlap indices were used to quantify repertoire diversity and similarity between time points. Clonotypes were categorized as dominant (>1%), sub-dominant (0.5-0.99%), low abundance (0.1-0.49%) or lowest abundance (<0.1%). For the germline index, total nucleotide additions were subtracted from total CDR3 length, and that difference was then divided by total CDR3 length. The clones in this table, taken by TCRdb from immuneACCESS, are in-frame only. Not every clone is retained; where verified, under half of the shortfall comes from an unresolved V gene, and the cause of the rest is unknown. V and J calls and clone size come straight from that table; D and trimming were deduced from the DNA. The sample table contains some 50,000 clones; only one count was recorded for 89% of them. The ten largest account for 0.65% to 0.8% of the sample.

The sample's time point label is to be understood as: late/post reinfection, 12 to 24 weeks after detection. TCR sequencing was performed on the sorted cells directly ex vivo, without any in vitro expansion beforehand. The donors, who were people who inject drugs, were enrolled in the Montreal Acute Hepatitis C Cohort Study (HEPCO) in Canada. As controls, total naive CD8 T cells were sorted as viable CD3+ CD8+ CD45RO- cells from a couple of donors at all three reinfection time points. Before sorting, cryopreserved peripheral blood mononuclear cells were thawed, and CD8 T cells were purified from the thawed cells. The MACS CD8+ T cell Isolation Kit was used to enrich CD8 T cells through negative selection. Cells were sorted on a BD FACSAria II sorter using FACSDiva software, and FlowJo was used for data analysis. The CDR3 runs 12 residues from the cysteine to the phenylalanine. Left in the record is the CDR3 DNA by itself, 36 bases read in frame from the first base. CDR1 and CDR2 are read off the germline V gene as MNHNS and SASEGT. V lost 6 bases and J lost 7 bases; the stretch between them is 12 bases long.

In the case of this clone: What antigen it recognizes has not been identified. One base away there is no much larger clone; base qualities are not given.

Here the chain combines TRBV6-1 and TRBJ1-1; no D gene call is confident. Specimen: naive CD8+ T cells sorted from blood. Interpreted using the paper, the cell subset or site label stands for: total naive CD8+CD45RO- T cells. This sequence originates from a man younger than 35 with hepatitis C virus infection. The CDR3 in this case is CASSLMVGEAFF. The DNA is as follows: TGTGCCAGCAGCCTAATGGTTGGTGAAGCTTTCTTT.